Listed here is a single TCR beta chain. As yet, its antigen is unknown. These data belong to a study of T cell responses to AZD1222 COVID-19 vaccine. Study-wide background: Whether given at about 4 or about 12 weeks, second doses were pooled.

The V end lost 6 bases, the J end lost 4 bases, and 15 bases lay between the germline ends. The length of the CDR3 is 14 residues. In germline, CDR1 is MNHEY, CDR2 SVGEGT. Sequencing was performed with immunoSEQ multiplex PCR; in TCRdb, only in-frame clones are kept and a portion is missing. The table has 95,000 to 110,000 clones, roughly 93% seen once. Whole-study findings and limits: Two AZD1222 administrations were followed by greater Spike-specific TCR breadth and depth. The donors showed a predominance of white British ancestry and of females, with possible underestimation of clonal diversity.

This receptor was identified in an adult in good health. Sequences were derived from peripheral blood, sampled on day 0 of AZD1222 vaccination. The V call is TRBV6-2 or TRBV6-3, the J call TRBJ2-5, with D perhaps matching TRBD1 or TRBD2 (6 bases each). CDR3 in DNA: TGTGCCAGCAGGCCTTCGGGGGCGCGAGAGACCCAGTACTTC. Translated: CASRPSGARETQYF.